One T cell receptor (beta chain) is described in this entry. Method: immunoSEQ multiplex PCR; TCRdb's copy keeps in-frame clones and lacks some. Of about 58,000 clones in the sample, 90% to 95% were seen once. This sample was included in a study of OX40 agonist ivuxolimab in advanced cancers. The wider study: In this cohort, patients received ivuxolimab, an agonistic anti-OX40 (CD134) antibody.

The receptor was isolated from an adult with an advanced solid tumor such as melanoma, head and neck, liver or kidney cancer. Sequencing used CD4+ or CD8+ T cells sorted from blood, obtained in a trial of the OX40 agonist ivuxolimab.

CDR3 loop: CASSMTSGRDQETQYF. CDR3 bases: TGTGCCAGTAGTATGACTAGCGGGAGGGATCAAGAGACCCAGTACTTC. V is TRBV19 and J is TRBJ2-5, with TRBD2 identical over 14 bases. The germline V gene encodes CDR1 LNHDA and CDR2 SQIVND (reference sequence). This CDR3 is built from 16 residues. J gave up 2 bases and V 3 bases, and 2 bases lay outside the gene matches.